A selection of T cell receptor beta chains follows, all from one sample in a study of blood T cell repertoires in COVID-19. Measured with immunoSEQ multiplex PCR; TCRdb has only the in-frame clones, and not every one. The table has approximately 290,000 clones, about 85% seen once; the top ten hold around 1%. The sample comprised peripheral blood. Receptors originate from a human donor with COVID-19, enrolled during active disease. The donor label of this sample is uncertain. The CDR3 runs from the conserved cysteine through the conserved F or W. The D gene is left open where the match is weak. Size is stated for part of the rows, as once, few or many counts, or as a class when the clone is expanded.

CASTPQGVINEKLFF TGTGCCAGTACCCCTCAGGGGGTCATTAATGAAAAACTGTTTTTT TRBV19 - TRBD1 TRBJ1-4 15
CASSLDRGTEQYF TGTGCCAGCAGTTTAGACAGGGGAACCGAGCAGTACTTC TRBV27 few TRBD1 TRBJ2-7 13
CASSGRGQGTYEQYF TGTGCCAGTAGTGGGAGGGGACAGGGTACCTACGAGCAGTACTTC TRBV19 - TRBD1 TRBJ2-7 15
CATSSLPNTEAFF TGTGCCACCAGCAGCCTCCCGAACACTGAAGCTTTCTTT TRBV15 - - TRBJ1-1 13
CASSLGGTTNSPLHF TGTGCCAGCAGCCTAGGGGGGACAACGAATTCACCCCTCCACTTT TRBV9 - - TRBJ1-6 15
CASSLAAGSYNEQFF TGTGCCAGCAGCTTAGCGGCGGGCTCCTACAATGAGCAGTTCTTC TRBV11-2 - - TRBJ2-1 15
CAWSPGHDNSPLHF TGTGCCTGGAGTCCGGGACACGATAATTCACCCCTCCACTTT TRBV30 - - TRBJ1-6 14
CASSSSGRADEQYF TGTGCCAGCAGCTCTAGCGGGAGGGCGGACGAGCAGTACTTC TRBV7-8 - TRBD2 TRBJ2-7 14
CASSPGEHTEAFF TGTGCCAGCAGTCCAGGGGAGCACACTGAAGCTTTCTTT TRBV5-8 - - TRBJ1-1 13
CASSSRQGPSTDTQYF TGCGCCAGCAGCTCCCGACAGGGGCCTAGCACAGATACGCAGTATTTT TRBV5-1 - TRBD1 TRBJ2-3 16
CASSFPLASNTDTQYF TGTGCCAGCAGCTTTCCGCTAGCGTCTAACACAGATACGCAGTATTTT TRBV5-5 - - TRBJ2-3 16
CASSGGGHSYEQYF TGTGCCAGCAGTGGGGGGGGGCACTCCTACGAGCAGTACTTC TRBV2 - - TRBJ2-7 14
CASNAPASYNEQFF TGTGCCAGCAATGCACCAGCGAGCTACAATGAGCAGTTCTTC TRBV28 - - TRBJ2-1 14
CASSLQGARTEAFF TGTGCCAGCAGCCTACAGGGGGCGCGAACTGAAGCTTTCTTT TRBV7-2 - TRBD1 TRBJ1-1 14
CAWVLNSGNTIYF TGTGCCTGGGTACTAAACTCTGGAAACACCATATATTTT TRBV30 - - TRBJ1-3 13
CASSLEGAGTEAFF TGTGCCAGCAGCTTAGAAGGGGCTGGTACTGAAGCTTTCTTT TRBV7-2 - - TRBJ1-1 14
CASSMRRGDTDTQYF TGTGCCAGTAGTATGAGACGGGGGGACACAGATACGCAGTATTTT TRBV19 - TRBD2 TRBJ2-3 15
CASSRSIGSYEQYF TGTGCCAGTAGTAGGAGTATTGGTTCCTACGAGCAGTACTTC TRBV19 once - TRBJ2-7 14
CASSEQGRNTEAFF TGTGCCAGCAGTGAACAGGGTCGGAACACTGAAGCTTTCTTT TRBV9 - - TRBJ1-1 14
CASSHNPGQGDSPLHF TGTGCCAGCAGCCACAACCCGGGACAGGGGGATTCACCCCTCCACTTT TRBV3-1/TRBV3-2 few TRBD1 TRBJ1-6 16
CASSLEWATEAFF TGTGCCAGCAGCTTAGAATGGGCCACTGAAGCTTTCTTT TRBV7-2 - - TRBJ1-1 13
CSVVGDSALNTEAFF TGCAGCGTTGTAGGTGACAGCGCCCTGAACACTGAAGCTTTCTTT TRBV29-1 - - TRBJ1-1 15
CASSSGRDEKLFF TGTGCCAGCTCATCGGGTCGGGATGAAAAACTGTTTTTT TRBV18 - - TRBJ1-4 13
CASSQRTGGLPGDSYNEQFF TGTGCCAGCAGCCAACGAACGGGAGGGCTCCCTGGCGACTCTTACAATGAGCAGTTCTTC TRBV14 - TRBD2 TRBJ2-1 20
CASSLTSLAPPGYEQFF TGTGCCAGCAGCTTAACTTCACTAGCCCCCCCTGGATATGAGCAGTTCTTC TRBV11-2 - - TRBJ2-1 17
CSVKGDATNEKLFF TGCAGCGTGAAGGGGGACGCAACTAATGAAAAACTGTTTTTT TRBV29-1 - - TRBJ1-4 14
CASSLRQGPTIVGADTQYF TGCGCCAGCAGCCTAAGACAGGGACCCACAATCGTAGGCGCAGATACGCAGTATTTT TRBV4-3 - TRBD1 TRBJ2-3 19
CASSLRQGMGNTEAFF TGTGCCAGTAGTCTTCGACAGGGCATGGGAAACACTGAAGCTTTCTTT TRBV19 - TRBD1 TRBJ1-1 16
CASSLVGGAGTEAFF TGTGCCAGCAGCTTAGTTGGGGGCGCCGGCACTGAAGCTTTCTTT TRBV7-3 - - TRBJ1-1 15
CASSGWRQGIYNEQFF TGTGCCAGCAGTGGCTGGCGGCAGGGGATATACAATGAGCAGTTCTTC TRBV25-1 once - TRBJ2-1 16
CASSFLAGEGPQHF TGTGCCAGCAGCTTCCTCGCAGGGGAAGGGCCCCAGCATTTT TRBV7-9 - - TRBJ1-5 14
CASRGQETQYF TGTGCCAGCCGGGGACAAGAGACCCAGTACTTC TRBV7-2 - - TRBJ2-5 11
CASSLGPPTDTQYF TGTGCCAGCAGCTTGGGGCCACCCACAGATACGCAGTATTTT TRBV5-4 - - TRBJ2-3 14
CASNPSVWSTEAFF TGCGCCAGCAACCCTTCGGTGTGGAGCACTGAAGCTTTCTTT TRBV5-1 few - TRBJ1-1 14
CASSIGAQPQHF TGTGCCAGTAGTATAGGAGCACAGCCCCAGCATTTT TRBV19 - - TRBJ1-5 12
CASRPGGDLGGYTF TGTGCCAGCAGACCAGGGGGCGACTTGGGTGGCTACACCTTC TRBV28 - TRBD1 TRBJ1-2 14
CASSLDRETSAFF TGTGCCAGCAGCTTAGACCGGGAGACGAGCGCTTTCTTT TRBV11-2 few - TRBJ1-1 13
CASSVVSSGELFF TGTGCCAGCAGCGTAGTTTCCTCCGGGGAGCTGTTTTTT TRBV9 - - TRBJ2-2 13
CSVEAFPYEQYF TGCAGCGTTGAGGCCTTCCCTTACGAGCAGTACTTC TRBV29-1 - - TRBJ2-7 12